Included here is one T cell receptor (beta chain) sequence, with context. The specificity of this receptor is unknown. No base qualities exist here, and no much larger clone lies one base off it. The CDR3 has 14 amino acids, counting the end cysteine and phenylalanine. Kept here is only the CDR3 DNA, which spans 42 bases and is read in frame from base 1. CDR1 and CDR2, per the germline V gene (reference sequence), are MNHNY and SVGAGI. Trimming costs V 4 bases and J 0 bases, and their ends lie 6 bases apart. This entry belongs to a study of blood T cell repertoires in COVID-19 (dated by TCRdb to about 2020). For context, the study as a whole: Samples from collaborators originated in the United States, Italy and Spain and spanned both the acute and convalescent phases of COVID-19. The material from the prospective study consisted of cDNA or gDNA derived from T cells, B-cell-depleted T cells, or PBMCs. Deeply sampled blood TCRbeta repertoires from subjects exposed to, actively infected with, or recovered from COVID-19 were included in the dataset. The repertoires were released in a freely available public database intended as a resource for research on the immune response to SARS-CoV-2. The samples were drawn from two sources: the first 160 participants of the ongoing ImmuneRACE study, and fewer than 1,500 subjects contributed by 6 global collaborators. A de-identified subject ID, COVID-19 status, age in years and sex were almost always included in the sample metadata. HLA class I and class II types, where available, came from metadata supplied by the sample provider rather than from assay-based typing. Results the study describes overall, beyond this receptor: How much clinical and demographic metadata was included differed by source and by participant, and the metadata was provided uncurated.

TCRbeta CDR3 regions were amplified from genomic DNA by means of the immunoSEQ Assay, a bias-controlled multiplex PCR. The study's processing was this. The number of nucleated cells in each sample was estimated from the amplification of reference gene primers within the assay. Sequence reads were collapsed and filtered to measure the absolute abundance of every unique TCRbeta CDR3 rearrangement. Productive Simpson clonality was computed per sample as the square root of Simpson's diversity index over productive rearrangements. TCRdb re-hosts the immuneACCESS table, in-frame sequences only. Its copies lack some clones; in the studies checked, an unresolved V gene accounts for under half of them, and the cause for the rest is not known. The D gene and trimming were derived from the DNA, and the V and J assignments and clone size from that table. The sample table holds 60,000 to 65,000 clones, of which about 70% were seen once. Jointly, the top ten make up around 5% of the sample.

Whole blood was collected in K2EDTA tubes by collaborating institutions according to the institutions' own protocols. For TCRbeta analysis, collaborators shipped samples in one of three forms: frozen whole blood, isolated PBMCs, or DNA extracted from either of those sample types. In this chain, TRBV6-6 is recombined with TRBJ2-2; no D segment can be confidently identified. The TCR sequence derives from a human donor in a cohort sampled during active COVID-19. The sequencing input was peripheral blood. The sequenced DNA is TGTGCCAGCAGTTCCACAACGAACACCGGGGAGCTGTTTTTT. It specifies CASSSTTNTGELFF.